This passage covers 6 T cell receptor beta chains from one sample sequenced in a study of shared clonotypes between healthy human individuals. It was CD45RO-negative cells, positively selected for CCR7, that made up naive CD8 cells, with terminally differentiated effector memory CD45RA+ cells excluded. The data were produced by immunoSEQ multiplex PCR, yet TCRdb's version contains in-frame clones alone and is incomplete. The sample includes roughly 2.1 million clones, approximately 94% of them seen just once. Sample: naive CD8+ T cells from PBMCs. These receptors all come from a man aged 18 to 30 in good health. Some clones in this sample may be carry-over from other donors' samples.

The CDR3 region is CASSLRTAPPNYGYTF. The CDR3 nucleotides are TGTGCCAGCAGTTTACGGACAGCTCCTCCTAACTATGGCTACACCTTC. V and J are TRBV27 and TRBJ1-2; tentative D call: TRBD1 (6 bases). The V and J ends lost 2 bases and 0 bases respectively, with 13 bases between them. Germline values: CDR1 MNHEY, CDR2 SMNVEV (reference sequence). This CDR3 is built from 16 residues.

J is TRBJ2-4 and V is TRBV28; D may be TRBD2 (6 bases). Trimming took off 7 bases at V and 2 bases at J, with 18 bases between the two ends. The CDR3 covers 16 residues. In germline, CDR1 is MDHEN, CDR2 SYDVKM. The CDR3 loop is CASIKTGVDPKNIQYF. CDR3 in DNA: TGTGCCAGCATTAAAACGGGGGTCGACCCCAAAAACATTCAGTACTTC.

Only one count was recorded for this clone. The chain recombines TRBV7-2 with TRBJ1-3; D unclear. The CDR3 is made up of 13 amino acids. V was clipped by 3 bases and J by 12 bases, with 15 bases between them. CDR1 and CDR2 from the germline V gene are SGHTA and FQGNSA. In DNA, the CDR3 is TGTGCCAGCAGCTTGACACCATCTAGGCGCATATATTTT. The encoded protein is CASSLTPSRRIYF.

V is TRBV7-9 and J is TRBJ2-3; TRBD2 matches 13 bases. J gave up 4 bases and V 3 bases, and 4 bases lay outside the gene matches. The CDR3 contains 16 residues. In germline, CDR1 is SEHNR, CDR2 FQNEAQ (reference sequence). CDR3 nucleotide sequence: TGTGCCAGCAGCTTGAGGACTAGCGGGAGAGCAGATACGCAGTATTTT. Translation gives CASSLRTSGRADTQYF.

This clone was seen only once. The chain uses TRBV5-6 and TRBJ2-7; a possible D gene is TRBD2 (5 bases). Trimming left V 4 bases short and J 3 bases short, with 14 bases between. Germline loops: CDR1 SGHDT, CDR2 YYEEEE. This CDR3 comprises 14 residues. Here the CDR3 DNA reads TGTGCCAGCAGCGGAAGTAGCGTCTACTACGAGCAGTACTTC. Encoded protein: CASSGSSVYYEQYF.

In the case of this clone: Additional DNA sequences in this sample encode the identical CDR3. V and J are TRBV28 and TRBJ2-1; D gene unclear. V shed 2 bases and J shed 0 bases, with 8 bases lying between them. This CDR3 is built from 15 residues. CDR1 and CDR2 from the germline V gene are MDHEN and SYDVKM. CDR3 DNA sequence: TGTGCCAGCAGTTTAGATGTCAGCTCCTACAATGAGCAGTTCTTC. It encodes CASSLDVSSYNEQFF.